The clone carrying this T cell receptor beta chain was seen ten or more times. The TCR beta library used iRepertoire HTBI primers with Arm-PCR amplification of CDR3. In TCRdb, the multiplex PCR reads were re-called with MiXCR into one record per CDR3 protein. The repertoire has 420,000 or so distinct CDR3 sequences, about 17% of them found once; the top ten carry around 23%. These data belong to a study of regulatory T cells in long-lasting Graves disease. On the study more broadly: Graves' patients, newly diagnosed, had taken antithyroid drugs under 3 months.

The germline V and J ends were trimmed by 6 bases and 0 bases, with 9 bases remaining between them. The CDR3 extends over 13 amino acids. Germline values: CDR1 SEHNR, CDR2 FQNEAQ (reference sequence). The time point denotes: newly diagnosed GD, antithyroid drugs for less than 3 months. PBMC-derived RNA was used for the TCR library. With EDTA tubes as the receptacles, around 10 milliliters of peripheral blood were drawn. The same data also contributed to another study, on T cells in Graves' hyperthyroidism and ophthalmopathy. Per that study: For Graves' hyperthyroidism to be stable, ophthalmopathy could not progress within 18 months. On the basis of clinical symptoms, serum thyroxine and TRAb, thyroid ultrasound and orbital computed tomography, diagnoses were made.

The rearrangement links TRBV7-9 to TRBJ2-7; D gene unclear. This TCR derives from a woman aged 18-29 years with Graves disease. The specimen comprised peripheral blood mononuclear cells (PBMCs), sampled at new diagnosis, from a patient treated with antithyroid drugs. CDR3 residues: CASSLTSSYEQYF. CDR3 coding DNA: TGTGCCAGCAGTTTGACGAGCTCCTACGAGCAGTACTTC. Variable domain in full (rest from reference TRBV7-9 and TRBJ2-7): DTGVSQNPRHKITKRGQNVTFRCDPISEHNRLYWYRQTLGQGPEFLTYFQNEAQLEKSRLLSDRFSAERPKGSFSTLEIQRTEQGDSAMYLCASSLTSSYEQYFGPGTRLTVT.